The TCR beta chain described here comes from a study of blood T cell repertoires in COVID-19. Study as a whole: Samples taken during acute and convalescent COVID-19 were collected in the United States, Italy and Spain.

This clone has only a few counts. V lost 0 bases and J 3 bases, leaving 12 bases between the germline ends. The length of the CDR3 is 16 residues. Germline values: CDR1 LGHNA, CDR2 YNFKEQ. How the authors handled the data: Estimates of nucleated cell counts were drawn from the amplification of reference gene primers. Data came from immunoSEQ multiplex PCR; TCRdb stores just in-frame clones and leaves some out. V and J calls plus clone size are reproduced from that table; the DNA served to infer D and trimming. In the table there are 52,000 or so clones, 60% to 85% of which are singletons. The chain links TRBV4-2 to TRBJ1-5, with D possibly being TRBD1 (5 bases). This sequence originates from a human donor in a cohort sampled during active COVID-19. Sequencing was done on a sample of peripheral blood. CDR3 coding DNA: TGTGCCAGCAGCCAAGATCCGTTACAGGTCAATCAGCCCCAGCATTTT. The encoded protein is CASSQDPLQVNQPQHF.